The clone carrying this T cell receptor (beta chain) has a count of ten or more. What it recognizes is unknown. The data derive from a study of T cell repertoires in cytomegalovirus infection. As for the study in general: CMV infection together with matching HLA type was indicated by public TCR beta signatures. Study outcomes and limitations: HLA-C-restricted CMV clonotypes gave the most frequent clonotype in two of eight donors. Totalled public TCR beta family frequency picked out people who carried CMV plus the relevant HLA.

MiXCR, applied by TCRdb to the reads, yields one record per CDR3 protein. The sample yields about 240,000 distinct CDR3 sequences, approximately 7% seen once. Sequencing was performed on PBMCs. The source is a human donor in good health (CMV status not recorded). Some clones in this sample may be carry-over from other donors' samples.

The CDR3 region has the DNA TGTGCCAGCAGCTCCCCGGGACAGGGCGATCAGCCCCAGCATTTT. Its translation is CASSSPGQGDQPQHF. The chain joins TRBV5-6 to TRBJ1-5; TRBD1 matches 9 bases. Germline values: CDR1 SGHDT, CDR2 YYEEEE. V lost 3 bases to trimming and J lost 5 bases; unmatched junction nucleotides: 6. The CDR3 contains 15 residues.